Included here is one TCR beta chain sequence, with context. Looked up from germline, CDR1 is SGHDT and CDR2 is YYEEEE. The CDR3 contains 16 residues. V trimming: 0 bases; J trimming: 2 bases; junction bases outside the gene matches: 4. This specimen belongs to a study of blood T cell repertoires in COVID-19. Study overall: COVID-19 samples collected from the United States, Italy and Spain covered acute and convalescent phases.

In the authors' methods: Scientists estimated how many nucleated cells there were by amplifying reference gene primers. TCRdb keeps only in-frame clones here, not all; method: immunoSEQ multiplex PCR. For V, J and clone size, that table is used; D and trimming come from the DNA. The repertoire holds approximately 160,000 clones, with roughly 84% as singletons. This clonotype was obtained from a woman aged 45-65 years who had recovered from COVID-19. The chain recombines TRBV5-6 with TRBJ1-4, with 7 bases fitting TRBD1. The sequenced sample consisted of PBMCs or T cells enriched from blood (not recorded which). CDR3 amino acids: CASSLVATGTNEKLFF. DNA of the CDR3: TGTGCCAGCAGCTTGGTTGCGACAGGGACTAATGAAAAACTGTTTTTT.